This TCR beta chain was recovered during a study of OX40 agonist ivuxolimab in advanced cancers. Study observations and caveats: Low normalized T-cell clonal expansion also characterized some of the nonresponders. Clones of CD4+ and CD8+ blood T cells grew by week 6 at doses of 0.1 to 3.0 mg/kg.

About this clone itself: The antigen is not known.

Trimming took off 0 bases at V and 8 bases at J, with 7 bases between the two ends. CDR3 length: 13 residues. Per germline, CDR1 MGHRA and CDR2 YSYEKL. Sequencing was performed with immunoSEQ multiplex PCR; in TCRdb, only in-frame clones are kept and a portion is missing. Here the sample spans about 51,000 clones, approximately 80% being singletons. The receptor comes from an adult with an advanced solid tumor such as melanoma, head and neck, liver or kidney cancer. This specimen was CD4+ or CD8+ T cells sorted from blood, taken in a trial of the OX40 agonist ivuxolimab. V gene TRBV4-1 combines with J gene TRBJ2-2; the D is unclear. The CDR3 DNA sequence: TGCGCCAGCAGCCAAGATTCTTGGGGGGAGCTGTTTTTT. Its translation: CASSQDSWGELFF.